Described below is a single T cell receptor (beta chain) sequence and its context. What it recognizes is unknown. The source material, RNA transcripts, was used to amplify TCR beta CDR3 regions. HTBI primers were used for first-round RT-PCR of the TCR CDR3. MiXCR was run by TCRdb on the multiplex PCR reads, yielding one entry per CDR3 protein. Of under 350,000 distinct CDR3 sequences listed, about 14% are singletons. V shed 4 bases, J shed 4 bases, and the junction held 6 bases outside the gene matches. The germline V gene encodes CDR1 LNHNV and CDR2 YYDKDF (reference sequence). The CDR3 consists of 14 residues. These data originate in a study of T cells in Graves' hyperthyroidism and ophthalmopathy. Points from the study as a whole: Blood also held most thyroid clonotypes expanded beyond 0.001.

Patients having uncontrolled infection, another autoimmune disease, pregnancy or lactation were not included. The source of the PBMCs was approximately 10 ml of fresh peripheral blood. Input material: blood. The chain links TRBV15 to TRBJ1-2; 7 bases map to TRBD1. The receptor was derived from a woman aged 25-40 years with Graves' hyperthyroidism that later progressed to Graves' ophthalmopathy. CDR3 coding DNA: TGTGCCACCAGCAACCTCGGGACAGTCTATGGCTACACCTTC. Protein product: CATSNLGTVYGYTF. The full variable domain, completed using reference TRBV15 and TRBJ1-2, is DAMVIQNPRYQVTQFGKPVTLSCSQTLNHNVMYWYQQKSSQAPKLLFHYYDKDFNNEADTPDNFQSRRPNTSFCFLDIRSPGLGDTAMYLCATSNLGTVYGYTFGSGTRLTVV.